This record covers a single TCR beta chain. The sample comes from a study of cytomegalovirus exposure and HLA in healthy donors. Primers for the PCR totalled 60 Vbeta and 13 Jbeta. Measured with immunoSEQ multiplex PCR; TCRdb has only the in-frame clones, and not every one. The sample has about 160,000 clones, around four fifths seen once. The origin of this receptor is a boy aged 2 to 9 in good health and CMV-seronegative. Material for sequencing was PBMCs.

The CDR3 loop reads CASSVARGRGANVLTF. The CDR3 nucleotides read TGTGCCAGCAGCGTAGCTAGGGGGCGCGGGGCCAACGTCCTGACTTTC. This chain uses TRBV9 with TRBJ2-6, with TRBD1 matching over 7 bases. Per germline, CDR1 SGDLS and CDR2 YYNGEE. The CDR3 extends over 16 amino acids. Unmatched junction bases numbered 4, after V lost 0 bases and J lost 4 bases.